This T cell receptor beta chain emerged from a study of shared clonotypes between healthy human individuals. Whole-study context: The composition of the donors was a couple of women and a few men aged 18 to 49. Study-level points and caveats: A reduction in generation probabilities was seen for non-shared clonotypes relative to those shared by all four donors.

Selected positively for CCR7 and CD45RO-negative, naive CD8 cells excluded terminally differentiated effector memory CD45RA+ cells. Comments on this clone: Its antigen is still unknown.

The junction had 5 bases not matched to a gene; V was cut back by 3 bases and J by 9 bases. Germline CDR1 reads MDHEN; CDR2 reads SYDVKM. This CDR3 contains 13 residues. TCRdb keeps only in-frame clones here, not all; method: immunoSEQ multiplex PCR. The data show about 2,100,000 clones, about 92% seen once. This sequence joins TRBV28 and TRBJ2-1; 7 bases agree with TRBD2. The source of this sequence is a man aged 18 to 35 in good health. Some clones in this sample may be carry-over from other donors' samples. The sample taken for sequencing was naive CD8+ T cells from PBMCs. The DNA for the CDR3 is TGTGCCAGCAGTTTTGGCGGGAGTGGTGAGCAGTTCTTC. Translating gives CASSFGGSGEQFF.